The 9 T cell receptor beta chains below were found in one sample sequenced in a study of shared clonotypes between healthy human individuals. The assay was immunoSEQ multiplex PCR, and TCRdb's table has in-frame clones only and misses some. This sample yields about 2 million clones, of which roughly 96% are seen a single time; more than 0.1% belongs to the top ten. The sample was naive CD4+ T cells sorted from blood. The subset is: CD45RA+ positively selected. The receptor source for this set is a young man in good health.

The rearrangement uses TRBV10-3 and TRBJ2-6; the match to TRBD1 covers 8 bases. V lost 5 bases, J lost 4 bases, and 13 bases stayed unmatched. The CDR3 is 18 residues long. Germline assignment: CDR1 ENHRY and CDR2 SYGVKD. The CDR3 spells CAISLTGVVIPGANVLTF. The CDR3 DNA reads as TGTGCCATCAGTTTGACAGGGGTTGTAATTCCGGGGGCCAACGTCCTGACTTTC.

The CDR3 reads CASSVAPGLAGDTDTQYF. The CDR3 bases are TGTGCCAGCAGCGTAGCCCCGGGACTAGCGGGAGACACAGATACGCAGTATTTT. This chain joins TRBV9 and TRBJ2-3, with 14 bases aligning to TRBD2. The germline V gene has CDR1 SGDLS and CDR2 YYNGEE. The junction had 5 bases not matched to a gene; V was cut back by 0 bases and J by 2 bases. The CDR3 extends over 18 amino acids.

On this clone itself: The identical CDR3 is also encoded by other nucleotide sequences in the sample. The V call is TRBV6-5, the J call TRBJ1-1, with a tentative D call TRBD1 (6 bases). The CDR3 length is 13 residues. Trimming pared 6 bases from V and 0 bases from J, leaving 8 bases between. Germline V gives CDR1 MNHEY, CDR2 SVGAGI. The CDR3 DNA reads TGTGCCAGCAGGGACAGAGTGAACACTGAAGCTTTCTTT. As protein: CASRDRVNTEAFF.

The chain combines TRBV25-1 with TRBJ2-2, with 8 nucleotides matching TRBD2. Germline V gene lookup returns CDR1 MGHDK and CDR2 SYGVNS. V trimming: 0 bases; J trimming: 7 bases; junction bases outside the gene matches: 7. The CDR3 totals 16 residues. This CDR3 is CASSEYRAGVVGELFF. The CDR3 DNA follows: TGTGCCAGCAGTGAATATAGAGCGGGGGTGGTCGGGGAGCTGTTTTTT.

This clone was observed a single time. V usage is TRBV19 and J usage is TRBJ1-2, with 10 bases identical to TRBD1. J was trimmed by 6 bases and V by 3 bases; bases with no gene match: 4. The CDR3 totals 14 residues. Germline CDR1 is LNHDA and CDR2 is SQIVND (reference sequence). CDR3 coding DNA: TGTGCCAGTAGTATCGGACAGGGGGTAGATGGCTACACCTTC. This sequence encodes CASSIGQGVDGYTF.

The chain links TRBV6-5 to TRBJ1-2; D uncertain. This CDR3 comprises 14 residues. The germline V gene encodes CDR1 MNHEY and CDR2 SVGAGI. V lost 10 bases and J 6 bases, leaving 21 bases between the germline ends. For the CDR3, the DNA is TGTGCCACCCGACCCGTCAGCGAAAAGAATGGCTACACCTTC. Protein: CATRPVSEKNGYTF.

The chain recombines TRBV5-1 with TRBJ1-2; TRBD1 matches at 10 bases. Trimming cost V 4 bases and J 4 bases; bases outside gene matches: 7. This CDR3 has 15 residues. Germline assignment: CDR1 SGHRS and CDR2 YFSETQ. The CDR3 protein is CASSRPGTGAYGYTF. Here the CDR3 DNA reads TGCGCCAGCAGCCGTCCCGGGACAGGGGCCTATGGCTACACCTTC. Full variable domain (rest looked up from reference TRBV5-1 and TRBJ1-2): KAGVTQTPRYLIKTRGQQVTLSCSPISGHRSVSWYQQTPGQGLQFLFEYFSETQRNKGNFPGRFSGRQFSNSRSEMNVSTLELGDSALYLCASSRPGTGAYGYTFGSGTRLTVV.

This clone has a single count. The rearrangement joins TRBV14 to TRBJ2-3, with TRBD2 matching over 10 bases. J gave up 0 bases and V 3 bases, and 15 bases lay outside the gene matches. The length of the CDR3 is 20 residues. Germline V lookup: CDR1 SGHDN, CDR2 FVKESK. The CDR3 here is CASSQRTPLTSGPSTDTQYF. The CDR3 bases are TGTGCCAGCAGCCAGAGGACACCTCTGACTAGCGGGCCGAGCACAGATACGCAGTATTTT.

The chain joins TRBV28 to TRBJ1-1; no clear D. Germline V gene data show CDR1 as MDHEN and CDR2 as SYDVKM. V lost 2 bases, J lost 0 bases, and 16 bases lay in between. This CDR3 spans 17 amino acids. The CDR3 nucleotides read TGTGCCAGCAGTTTAACCCCGGGTGTAAGCATGAACACTGAAGCTTTCTTT. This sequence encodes CASSLTPGVSMNTEAFF.